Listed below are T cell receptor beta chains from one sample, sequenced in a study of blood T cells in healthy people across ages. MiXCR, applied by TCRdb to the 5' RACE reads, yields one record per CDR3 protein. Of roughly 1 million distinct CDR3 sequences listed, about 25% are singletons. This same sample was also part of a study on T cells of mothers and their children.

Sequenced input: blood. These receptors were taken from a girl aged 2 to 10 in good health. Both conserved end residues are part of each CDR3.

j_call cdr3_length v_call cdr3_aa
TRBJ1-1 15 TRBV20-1 CSAIDGPRLNTEAFF
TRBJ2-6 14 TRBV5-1 CATSLRPGANVLTF
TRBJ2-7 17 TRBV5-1 CASPLGIASYPPYEQYF
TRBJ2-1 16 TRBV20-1 CSASAPPSRPNNEQFF
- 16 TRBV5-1 CASSLPSGRRGNEQFF
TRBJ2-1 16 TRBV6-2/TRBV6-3 CAGRPPWEGSYNEQFF
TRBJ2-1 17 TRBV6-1 CASRNLAGGSSYNEQFF
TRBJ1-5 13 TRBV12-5 CASGFMTIQPQHF
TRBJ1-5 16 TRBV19 CASSILWEIDNQPQHF
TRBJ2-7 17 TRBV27 CASSGDLGQGYPYEQYF
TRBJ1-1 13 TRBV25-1 CASSEYGQGKAFF
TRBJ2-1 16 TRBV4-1 CASSQDRQGAYNEQFF
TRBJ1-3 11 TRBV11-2 CASSSSGPAYF
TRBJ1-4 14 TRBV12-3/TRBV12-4 CASSLTPLHEKLFF
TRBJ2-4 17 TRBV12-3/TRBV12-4 CASSSGGLSVAKNIQYF
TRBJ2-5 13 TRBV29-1 CSVTGVSQETQYF
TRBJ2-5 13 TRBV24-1 CATRGTAEETQYF
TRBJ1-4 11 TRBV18 CASSPGQGLFF
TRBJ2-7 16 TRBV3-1 CASSQAPSASSYEQYF
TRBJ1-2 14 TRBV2 CASSAGGLNYGYTF
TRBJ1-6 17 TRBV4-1 CASSQGDSSIYNSPLHF
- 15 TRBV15 CATSRDRATGETQYF
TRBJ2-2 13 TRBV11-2 CASNSGNTGELFF
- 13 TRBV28 CASSLLFRYEQYF
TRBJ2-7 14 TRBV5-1 CASSLSGQGIEQYF
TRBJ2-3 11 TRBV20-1 CRADLGDTQYF
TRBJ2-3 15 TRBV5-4 CASSLEGYDSDTQYF
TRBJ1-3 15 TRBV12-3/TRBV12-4 CASSFGQNSGNTIYF
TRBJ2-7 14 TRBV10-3 CAISRGPLGYEQYF
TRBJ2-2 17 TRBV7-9 CAINGQTSFPNTGELFF
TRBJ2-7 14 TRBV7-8 CASSSEGPGYEQYF
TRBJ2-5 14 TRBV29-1 CSVDEGDNQETQYF
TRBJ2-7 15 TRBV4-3 CADRPQGALTYEQYF
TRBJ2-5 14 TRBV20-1 CSARDQSFGETQYF
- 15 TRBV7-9 CASSFKREDTNEQFF
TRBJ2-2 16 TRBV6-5 CASSYSTGGDTGELFF
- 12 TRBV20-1 CSAKQEDNGQFF
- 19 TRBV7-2 CASSLRVSSGGPNYDEQFF
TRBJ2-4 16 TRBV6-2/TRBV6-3 CASSYSIVAGAGSSYF
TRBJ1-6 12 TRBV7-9 CASSSGYSPLHF
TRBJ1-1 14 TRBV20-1 CSARTLTGEYGAFF
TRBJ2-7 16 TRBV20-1 CSARDGLRSSLYEQYF
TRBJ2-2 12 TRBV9 CASSVVAGELFF
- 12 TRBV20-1 CSARDRSVGQFF
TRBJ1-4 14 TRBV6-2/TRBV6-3 CASRDPGRPEKLFF
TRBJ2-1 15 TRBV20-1 CSASPGTGGYNEQFF
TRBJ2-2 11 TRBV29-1 CSVSNTGELFF
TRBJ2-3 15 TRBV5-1 CASSLGTGFTDTQYF
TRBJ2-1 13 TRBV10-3 CAITDSSLNEQFF
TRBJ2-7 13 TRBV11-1 CASREGVPYEQYF
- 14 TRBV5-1 CASRRRTDSYEQYF